The text below deals with one T cell receptor (beta chain). Its antigen is currently unknown. Donors were drawn from the approximately 120-subject validation cohort, separate from the roughly 670-subject first cohort. The sample is drawn from a study of cytomegalovirus exposure and HLA in healthy donors. Study information: It was reported in a later analysis that the same platform had been used for the approximately 110 validation repertoires as for the 550 to 700 first-cohort repertoires. Whole-study results and caveats: A few CMV-associated chains proved CMV antigen-specific in vitro. Subsequent analysis found a tendency for first-cohort TCR clusters to co-occur within the 100 to 150 validation repertoires.

TCRdb keeps only in-frame clones here, not all; method: immunoSEQ multiplex PCR. This sample carries around 65,000 clones, almost 95% of them seen once, and the ten largest clones take about 5.4%. CDR3 size: 14 residues. V was clipped by 8 bases and J by 0 bases; unmatched bases: 3. From germline, CDR1 is MNHNS and CDR2 SASEGT. Sequencing was performed on PBMCs. This TCR came from a man between 18 and 29 years old in good health and CMV-seropositive. The chain is built from TRBV6-1 and TRBJ1-5; 8 nucleotides align to TRBD1. The CDR3 sequence: CASAQGASNQPQHF. In nucleotides, the CDR3 is TGTGCCAGCGCTCAGGGGGCTAGCAATCAGCCCCAGCATTTT.